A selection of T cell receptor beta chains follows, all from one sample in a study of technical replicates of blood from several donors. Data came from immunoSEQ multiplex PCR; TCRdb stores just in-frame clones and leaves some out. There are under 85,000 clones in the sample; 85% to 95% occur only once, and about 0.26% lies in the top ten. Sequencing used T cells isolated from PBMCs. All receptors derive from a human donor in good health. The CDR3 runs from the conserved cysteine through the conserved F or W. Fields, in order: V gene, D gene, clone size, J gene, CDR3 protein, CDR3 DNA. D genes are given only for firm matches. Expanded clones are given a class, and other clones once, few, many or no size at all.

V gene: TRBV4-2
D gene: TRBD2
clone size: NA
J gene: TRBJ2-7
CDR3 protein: CASSRNVGLAEEQYF
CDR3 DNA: TGTGCCAGCAGCCGGAACGTCGGACTAGCGGAGGAGCAGTACTTC

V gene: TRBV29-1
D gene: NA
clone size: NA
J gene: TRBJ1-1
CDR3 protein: CSVYMQGTEAFF
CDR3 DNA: TGCAGCGTTTATATGCAGGGGACTGAAGCTTTCTTT

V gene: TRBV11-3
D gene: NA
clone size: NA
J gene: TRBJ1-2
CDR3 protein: CASSLRARGLYGYTF
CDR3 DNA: TGTGCCAGCAGCTTAAGAGCCCGGGGGTTGTATGGCTACACCTTC

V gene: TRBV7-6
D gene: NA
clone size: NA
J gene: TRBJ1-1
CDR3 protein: CASSLVGGQGNTEAFF
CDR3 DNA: TGTGCCAGCAGCTTAGTAGGAGGGCAGGGGAACACTGAAGCTTTCTTT

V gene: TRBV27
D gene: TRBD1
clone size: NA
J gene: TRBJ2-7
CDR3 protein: CASSLTGGSYEQYF
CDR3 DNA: TGTGCCAGCAGCCTTACAGGGGGATCCTACGAGCAGTACTTC

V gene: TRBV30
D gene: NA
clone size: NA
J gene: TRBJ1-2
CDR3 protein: CASPRGRGYTF
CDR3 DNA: TGTGCCTCGCCGCGGGGTCGTGGCTACACCTTC

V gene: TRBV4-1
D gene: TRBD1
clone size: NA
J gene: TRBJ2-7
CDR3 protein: CASSQTSGQGYEQYF
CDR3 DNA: TGCGCCAGCAGCCAAACGTCGGGACAGGGGTACGAGCAGTACTTC

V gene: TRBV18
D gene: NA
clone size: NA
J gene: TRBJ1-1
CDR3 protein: CASSPQDRVNTEAFF
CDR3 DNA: TGTGCCAGCTCACCGCAAGACAGAGTGAACACTGAAGCTTTCTTT

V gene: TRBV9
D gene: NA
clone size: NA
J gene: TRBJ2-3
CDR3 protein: CASSVRSGTDTQYF
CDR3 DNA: TGTGCCAGCAGCGTGCGATCAGGGACAGATACGCAGTATTTT

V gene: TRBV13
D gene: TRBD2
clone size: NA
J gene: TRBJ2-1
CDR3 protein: CASRFGLAGSEQFF
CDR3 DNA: TGTGCCAGCAGGTTCGGACTAGCGGGGAGTGAGCAGTTCTTC

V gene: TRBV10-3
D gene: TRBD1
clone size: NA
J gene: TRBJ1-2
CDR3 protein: CAISESRDRRANYGYTF
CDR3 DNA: TGTGCCATCAGTGAGTCCCGGGACAGGCGAGCTAACTATGGCTACACCTTC

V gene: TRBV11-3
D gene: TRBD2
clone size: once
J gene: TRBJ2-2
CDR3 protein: CAIQGLAGGPIGELFF
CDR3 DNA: TGTGCCATTCAAGGACTAGCGGGGGGGCCAATCGGGGAGCTGTTTTTT

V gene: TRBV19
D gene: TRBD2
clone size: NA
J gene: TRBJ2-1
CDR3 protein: CASSSSGLGSYNEQFF
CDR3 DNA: TGTGCCAGTAGTTCTAGCGGGTTGGGATCCTACAATGAGCAGTTCTTC

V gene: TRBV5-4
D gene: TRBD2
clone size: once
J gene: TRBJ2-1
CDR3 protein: CASSRGLAGEYNEQFF
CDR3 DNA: TGTGCCAGCAGCAGGGGACTAGCGGGAGAATACAATGAGCAGTTCTTC

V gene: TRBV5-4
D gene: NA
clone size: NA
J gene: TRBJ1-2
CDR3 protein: CASSLPPGGGYGYTF
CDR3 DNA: TGTGCCAGCAGCCTACCCCCGGGGGGGGGCTATGGCTACACCTTC

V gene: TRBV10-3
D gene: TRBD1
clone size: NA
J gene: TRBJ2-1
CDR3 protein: CAITRTGAPSSYNEQFF
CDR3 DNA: TGTGCCATCACTCGGACAGGGGCCCCCAGCTCCTACAATGAGCAGTTCTTC

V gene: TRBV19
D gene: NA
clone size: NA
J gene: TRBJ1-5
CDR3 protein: CASSIPTHSNQPQHF
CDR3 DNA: TGTGCCAGTAGTATCCCTACTCATAGCAATCAGCCCCAGCATTTT

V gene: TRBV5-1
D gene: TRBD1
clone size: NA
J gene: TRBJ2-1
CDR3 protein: CASSGWTGGAANEQFF
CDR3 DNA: TGCGCCAGCAGCGGGTGGACAGGGGGCGCGGCTAATGAGCAGTTCTTC

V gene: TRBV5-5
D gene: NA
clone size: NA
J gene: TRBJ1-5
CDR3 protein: CASSPLSVQGALNPQPQHF
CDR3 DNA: TGTGCCAGCAGCCCTCTATCGGTACAGGGCGCGCTAAACCCTCAGCCCCAGCATTTT

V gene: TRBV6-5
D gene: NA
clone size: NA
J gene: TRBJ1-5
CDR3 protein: CASSPGGHSQPQHF
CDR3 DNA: TGTGCCAGCAGTCCCGGAGGTCACAGTCAGCCCCAGCATTTT

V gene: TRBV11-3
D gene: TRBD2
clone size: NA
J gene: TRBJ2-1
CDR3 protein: CASSQIHGTNSYNEQFF
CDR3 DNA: TGTGCCAGCAGCCAAATTCACGGGACTAACTCCTACAATGAGCAGTTCTTC

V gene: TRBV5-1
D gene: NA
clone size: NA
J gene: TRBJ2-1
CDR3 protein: CASSPGGTIPGGRYNEQFF
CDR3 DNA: TGCGCCAGCAGCCCCGGGGGGACTATCCCCGGGGGCAGATACAATGAGCAGTTCTTC

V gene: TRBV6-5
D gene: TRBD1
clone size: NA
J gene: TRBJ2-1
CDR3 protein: CASSPGTGYYNEQFF
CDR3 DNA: TGTGCCAGCAGTCCGGGGACAGGCTACTACAATGAGCAGTTCTTC

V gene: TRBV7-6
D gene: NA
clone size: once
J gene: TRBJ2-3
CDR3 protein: CASSLREDTQYF
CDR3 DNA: TGTGCCAGCAGCCTTCGGGAAGATACGCAGTATTTT

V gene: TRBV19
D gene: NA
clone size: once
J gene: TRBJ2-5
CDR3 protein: CASSTGTIPQETQYF
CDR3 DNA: TGTGCCAGTAGTACCGGGACAATACCCCAAGAGACCCAGTACTTC

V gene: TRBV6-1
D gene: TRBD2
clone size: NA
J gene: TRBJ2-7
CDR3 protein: CASRTPGGPVYEQYF
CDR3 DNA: TGTGCCAGCCGGACACCGGGGGGGCCTGTGTACGAGCAGTACTTC

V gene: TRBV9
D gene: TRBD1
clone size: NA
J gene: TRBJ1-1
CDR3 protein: CASGQGVLNTEAFF
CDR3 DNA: TGTGCCAGTGGACAGGGCGTACTCAACACTGAAGCTTTCTTT

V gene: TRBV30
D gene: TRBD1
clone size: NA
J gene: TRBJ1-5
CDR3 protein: CAWRATGTDQPQHF
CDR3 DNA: TGTGCCTGGAGAGCGACAGGGACGGATCAGCCCCAGCATTTT

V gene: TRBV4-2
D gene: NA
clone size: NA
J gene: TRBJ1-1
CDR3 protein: CASSQGGAVNTEAFF
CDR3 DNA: TGTGCCAGCAGCCAAGGGGGCGCAGTGAACACTGAAGCTTTCTTT

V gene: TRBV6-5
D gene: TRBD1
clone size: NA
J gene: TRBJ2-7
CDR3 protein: CASSYSYGQGGYEQYF
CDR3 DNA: TGTGCCAGCAGTTACTCGTACGGACAGGGAGGCTACGAGCAGTACTTC

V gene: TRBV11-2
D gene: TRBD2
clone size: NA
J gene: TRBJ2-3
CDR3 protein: CASSLDSLAGLSDTQYF
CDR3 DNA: TGTGCCAGCAGCTTAGATTCCCTAGCGGGGCTCTCAGATACGCAGTATTTT

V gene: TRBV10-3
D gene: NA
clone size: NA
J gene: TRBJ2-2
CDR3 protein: CAISDREGGELFF
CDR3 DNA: TGTGCCATCAGTGACAGGGAAGGCGGGGAGCTGTTTTTT

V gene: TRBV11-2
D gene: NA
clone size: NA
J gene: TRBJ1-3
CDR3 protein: CASSLGGGPLSGNTIYF
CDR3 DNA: TGTGCCAGCAGCTTAGGAGGAGGGCCCCTCTCTGGAAACACCATATATTTT

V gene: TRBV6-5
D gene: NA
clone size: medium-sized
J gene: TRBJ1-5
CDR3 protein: CASSAGLQNQPQHF
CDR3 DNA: TGTGCCAGCAGCGCGGGACTACAAAATCAGCCCCAGCATTTT

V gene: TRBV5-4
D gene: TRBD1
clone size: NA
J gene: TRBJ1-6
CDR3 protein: CASSFIQGDSPLHF
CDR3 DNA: TGTGCCAGCAGCTTTATCCAGGGGGATTCACCCCTCCACTTT

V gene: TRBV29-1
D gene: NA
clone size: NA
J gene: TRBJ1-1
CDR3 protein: CSVAQAGDTEAFF
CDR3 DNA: TGCAGCGTTGCCCAGGCTGGCGATACTGAAGCTTTCTTT

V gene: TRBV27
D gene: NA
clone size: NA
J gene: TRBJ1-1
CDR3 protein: CASSQTSGAQEAFF
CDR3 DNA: TGTGCCAGCAGCCAGACGAGTGGGGCGCAGGAAGCTTTCTTT

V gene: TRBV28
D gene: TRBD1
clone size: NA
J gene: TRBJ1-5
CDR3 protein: CASSSGTGGDFYQPQHF
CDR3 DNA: TGTGCCAGCAGTTCCGGGACAGGGGGCGATTTTTACCAGCCCCAGCATTTT

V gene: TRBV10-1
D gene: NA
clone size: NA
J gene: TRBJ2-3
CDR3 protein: CASSDSSGDTDTQYF
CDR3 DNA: TGCGCCAGCAGTGACAGTTCGGGGGACACAGATACGCAGTATTTT

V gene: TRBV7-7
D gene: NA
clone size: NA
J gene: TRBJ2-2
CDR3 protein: CASSPLGGEAGELFF
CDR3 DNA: TGTGCTAGCAGCCCTCTGGGGGGAGAGGCCGGGGAGCTGTTTTTT

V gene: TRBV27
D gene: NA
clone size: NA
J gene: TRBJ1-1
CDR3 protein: CASSLKGMTEAFF
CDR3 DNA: TGTGCCAGCAGTTTAAAGGGGATGACTGAAGCTTTCTTT

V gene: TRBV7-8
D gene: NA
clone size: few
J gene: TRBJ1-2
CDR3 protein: CASSLGNNYGYTF
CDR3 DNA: TGTGCCAGCAGCCTCGGGAATAACTATGGCTACACCTTC

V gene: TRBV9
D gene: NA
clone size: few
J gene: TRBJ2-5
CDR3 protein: CASSSLEKETQYF
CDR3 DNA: TGTGCCAGCAGCTCACTCGAAAAAGAGACCCAGTACTTC

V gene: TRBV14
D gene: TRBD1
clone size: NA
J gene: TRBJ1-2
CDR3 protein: CASSQEGQGHHYGYTF
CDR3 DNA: TGTGCCAGCAGCCAAGAGGGACAGGGGCACCACTATGGCTACACCTTC

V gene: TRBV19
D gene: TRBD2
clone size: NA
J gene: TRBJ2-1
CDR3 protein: CATGTSGFNEQFF
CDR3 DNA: TGTGCCACCGGGACTAGCGGATTCAATGAGCAGTTCTTC

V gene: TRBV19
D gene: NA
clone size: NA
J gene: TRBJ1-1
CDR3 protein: CASSIEGATEAFF
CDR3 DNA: TGTGCCAGTAGTATAGAGGGAGCCACTGAAGCTTTCTTT

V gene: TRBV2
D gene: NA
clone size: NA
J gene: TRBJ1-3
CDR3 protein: CASTREVDGNTIYF
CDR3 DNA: TGTGCCAGTACTAGGGAGGTAGATGGAAACACCATATATTTT

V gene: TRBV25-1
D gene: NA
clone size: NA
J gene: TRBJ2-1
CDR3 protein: CASRQGSYNEQFF
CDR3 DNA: TGTGCCAGCAGACAGGGCTCCTACAATGAGCAGTTCTTC

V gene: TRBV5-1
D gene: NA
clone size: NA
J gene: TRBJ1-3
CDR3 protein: CASSLASGVGGNTIYF
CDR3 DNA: TGCGCCAGCAGCTTGGCCTCGGGGGTTGGTGGAAACACCATATATTTT

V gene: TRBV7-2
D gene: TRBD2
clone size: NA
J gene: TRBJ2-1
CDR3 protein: CASSSGLAAYNEQFF
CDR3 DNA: TGTGCCAGCAGCTCGGGACTAGCGGCCTACAATGAGCAGTTCTTC